Presented here are 7 T cell receptor beta chains from one specimen sequenced in a study of cytomegalovirus exposure and HLA in healthy donors. Sequenced by immunoSEQ multiplex PCR; TCRdb stores in-frame clones only, minus some. The repertoire includes about 72,000 clones, around 94% of them detected once, and 1.5% to 2% sits in the top ten. Sample: PBMCs. Receptors originate from a woman under 30 in good health and CMV-seropositive.

The chain recombines TRBV5-1 with TRBJ2-1, with D maybe TRBD2 (6 bases). Germline CDR1 is SGHRS and CDR2 is YFSETQ. The CDR3 length is 17 residues. The germline V and J ends were trimmed by 1 base and 6 bases, with 20 bases remaining between them. CDR3 DNA: TGCGCCAGCAGCTTGAGGGGTTACGGGAGCTTAACCAATGAGCAGTTCTTC. Its protein is CASSLRGYGSLTNEQFF. Supplemented by reference TRBV5-1 and TRBJ2-1, the full variable domain reads KAGVTQTPRYLIKTRGQQVTLSCSPISGHRSVSWYQQTPGQGLQFLFEYFSETQRNKGNFPGRFSGRQFSNSRSEMNVSTLELGDSALYLCASSLRGYGSLTNEQFFGPGTRLTVL.

This clone was picked up one time. The V gene is TRBV5-4, the J gene TRBJ2-7, with 8 bases that match TRBD2. The CDR3 spans 16 residues. After removal of 0 bases from V and 8 bases from J, the junction contained 13 bases not matched to a gene. CDR1 is SGHNT and CDR2 is YYREEE in the germline V gene (reference sequence). The DNA of the CDR3 is TGTGCCAGCAGCTTGGCCCGGGAGGGACTAAACGTACAGCAGTACTTC. Translated: CASSLAREGLNVQQYF.

The genes are TRBV11-2 and TRBJ2-5, with 7 bases that match TRBD1. The CDR3 sequence is 18 residues long. Trimming at V came to 0 bases and at J to 2 bases, leaving 12 bases not matched to a gene. Germline CDR1 is SGHAT and CDR2 is FQNNGV. CDR3 DNA: TGTGCCAGCAGCTTAGAGAACCCCCTAACCAGGGGGCAAGAGACCCAGTACTTC. Translation gives CASSLENPLTRGQETQYF.

This rearrangement joins TRBV4-2 to TRBJ2-2; TRBD2 matches at 16 bases. The CDR3 loop spans 20 amino acids. V lost 2 bases and J lost 5; bases outside the gene matches: 11. Germline assignment: CDR1 LGHNA and CDR2 YNFKEQ. In DNA form, the CDR3 reads TGTGCCAGCAGCCAACCGGGACTAGCGGGAGGGCCAAGGTATACCGGGGAGCTGTTTTTT. Protein product: CASSQPGLAGGPRYTGELFF.

The chain recombines TRBV7-9 with TRBJ2-5; 8 bases align to TRBD1. Germline CDR1 reads SEHNR; CDR2 reads FQNEAQ (reference sequence). The CDR3 length is 14 residues. J gave up 4 bases and V 8 bases, and 9 bases lay outside the gene matches. Here the CDR3 reads CASGEAGGGETQYF. CDR3 nucleotides: TGTGCCAGCGGAGAAGCAGGGGGCGGAGAGACCCAGTACTTC.

The chain uses TRBV12-5 and TRBJ1-4; D gene uncertain. The V end lost 5 bases, the J end lost 8 bases, and 12 bases lay between the germline ends. The CDR3 covers 13 residues. Looked up from germline, CDR1 is LGHNT and CDR2 is FRNRAP. The CDR3 is CASGGESGEKLFF. CDR3 bases: TGTGCTAGTGGTGGGGAGTCGGGCGAAAAACTGTTTTTT.

This clone is a singleton in its sample. The rearrangement links TRBV4-1 to TRBJ2-3; no clear D gene. CDR3 length: 15 residues. V was shortened by 0 bases and J by 4 bases, with 11 bases between the two germline ends. Germline CDR1 is MGHRA and CDR2 is YSYEKL. CDR3 nucleotides: TGCGCCAGCAGCCAAGATAACCCAGTCCCAGATACGCAGTATTTT. Translating gives CASSQDNPVPDTQYF.